These 13 T cell receptor beta chains were sequenced from one sample in a study of T cell responses to AZD1222 COVID-19 vaccine. The assay was immunoSEQ multiplex PCR, and TCRdb's table has in-frame clones only and misses some. The data hold 80,000 to 100,000 clones, with approximately 91% observed a single time. Sample: peripheral blood, taken on day 0 of AZD1222 vaccination. The receptors were gathered from an adult in good health.

The CDR3 spells CASSQEDTTYEQYF. CDR3 bases: TGTGCCAGCAGCCAAGAGGACACTACCTACGAGCAGTACTTC. The rearrangement joins TRBV3-1 (or the pseudogene TRBV3-2) to TRBJ2-7; D is perhaps TRBD1 (5 bases). Germline CDR1 and CDR2: LGHDT and YNNKEL (reference sequence). The CDR3 loop spans 14 amino acids. Trimming removed 0 bases from V and 2 bases from J, with 8 bases in between.

This clone showed up just once. CDR3 loop: CASGLEGSGNTIYF. Written as DNA, the CDR3 is TGTGCTAGTGGTTTGGAGGGGTCTGGAAACACCATATATTTT. This chain links TRBV12-5 with TRBJ1-3; a possible D gene is TRBD1 (5 bases). CDR1 and CDR2 (germline): LGHNT, FRNRAP. V lost 1 base, J lost 1 base, and 5 bases lay in between. This CDR3 is built from 14 residues.

The chain uses TRBV2 and TRBJ2-2; 7 nucleotides line up with TRBD1. Germline CDR1 and CDR2: SNHLY and FYNNEI. CDR3 length: 13 amino acids. Unmatched junction bases numbered 3, after V lost 7 bases and J lost 4 bases. The DNA of the CDR3 is TGTGCCAGCACAGGGGGATTCACCGGGGAGCTGTTTTTT. It encodes CASTGGFTGELFF. Full variable domain (rest looked up from reference TRBV2 and TRBJ2-2): EPEVTQTPSHQVTQMGQEVILRCVPISNHLYFYWYRQILGQKVEFLVSFYNNEISEKSEIFDDQFSVERPDGSNFTLKIRSTKLEDSAMYFCASTGGFTGELFFGEGSRLTVL.

The gene calls are TRBV20-1 and TRBJ2-7, with D possibly being TRBD1 (6 bases). From germline, CDR1 is DFQATT and CDR2 SNEGSKA (reference sequence). This CDR3 comprises 14 residues. V lost 3 bases, J lost 1 base, and 13 bases lay in between. The CDR3 protein is CSASSPTGSYEQYF. CDR3 coding DNA: TGCAGTGCTAGTAGCCCGACAGGATCCTACGAGCAGTACTTC.

The V call is TRBV28, the J call TRBJ1-4; D is perhaps TRBD1 (5 bases). V shed 0 bases and J shed 0 bases, with 17 bases lying between them. The CDR3 is 19 residues long. Germline lookup yields CDR1 MDHEN and CDR2 SYDVKM. The CDR3 sequence: CASSLWVGTGYATNEKLFF. Written as DNA, the CDR3 is TGTGCCAGCAGTTTATGGGTGGGGACGGGTTATGCAACTAATGAAAAACTGTTTTTT.

In this sample, this clone turned up once. The chain has TRBV7-9 and TRBJ1-4; maybe TRBD1 (5 bases). V shed 5 bases and J shed 4 bases, with 17 bases lying between them. The CDR3 length is 16 residues. Germline-derived CDR1 and CDR2 are SEHNR and FQNEAQ (reference sequence). CDR3 region: CASSPMGGGLNEKLFF. The CDR3 DNA follows: TGTGCCAGCAGCCCAATGGGCGGGGGACTTAATGAAAAACTGTTTTTT.

V is TRBV6-5 and J is TRBJ2-7; D is undetermined. CDR1 is MNHEY, CDR2 SVGAGI, per germline. V lost 7 bases to trimming and J lost 7 bases, with 17 bases between them. CDR3 length equals 13 residues. CDR3 sequence: CASITNSLREQYF. The CDR3 DNA sequence: TGTGCCAGCATTACAAACAGTCTGAGGGAGCAGTACTTC.

This clone has more than one count but fewer than ten. The V gene is TRBV29-1, the J gene TRBJ2-7, with D tentatively TRBD1 or TRBD2 (5 bases each). Germline V CDR1 and CDR2: SQVTM, ANQGSEA. Trimming left V 6 bases short and J 3 bases short, with 18 bases between. CDR3 size: 14 residues. In DNA, the CDR3 is TGCAGCGTGAACCGCCCCGGGACGATCTACGAGCAGTACTTC. Its protein product is CSVNRPGTIYEQYF.

J is TRBJ1-3 and V is TRBV9, with 8 bases identical to TRBD1. The length of the CDR3 is 17 residues. CDR1 is SGDLS, CDR2 YYNGEE, per germline. V lost 0 bases, J lost 2 bases, and 7 bases stayed unmatched. CDR3 bases: TGTGCCAGCAGCGTAGACGGGGGCAGGGGGCCTGGAAACACCATATATTTT. It yields the protein CASSVDGGRGPGNTIYF.

The chain joins TRBV12-3 or TRBV12-4 to TRBJ2-7, with D hard to call. CDR3 length: 13 amino acids. Trimming left V 1 base short and J 4 bases short, with 8 bases between. The CDR3 spells CASSLEAIYEQYF. The CDR3 bases are TGTGCCAGCAGTTTAGAGGCTATTTACGAGCAGTACTTC.

The chain links TRBV5-1 to TRBJ2-5; D is possibly TRBD1 or TRBD2 (5 bases each). CDR3 size: 14 residues. V was cut by 0 bases and J by 4 bases, with 10 bases left in between. Germline V gene lookup returns CDR1 SGHRS and CDR2 YFSETQ. The CDR3 spells CASSLDVGVETQYF. The DNA for the CDR3 is TGCGCCAGCAGCTTGGATGTGGGGGTAGAGACCCAGTACTTC. Full variable domain (rest looked up from reference TRBV5-1 and TRBJ2-5): KAGVTQTPRYLIKTRGQQVTLSCSPISGHRSVSWYQQTPGQGLQFLFEYFSETQRNKGNFPGRFSGRQFSNSRSEMNVSTLELGDSALYLCASSLDVGVETQYFGPGTRLLVL.

V is TRBV27 and J is TRBJ2-1, with TRBD2 matching over 7 bases. V was pared by 5 bases and J by 12 bases, with 10 bases of the junction left unmatched. The CDR3 consists of 13 residues. CDR1 MNHEY and CDR2 SMNVEV come from the germline V gene (reference sequence). CDR3 in DNA: TGTGCCAGCAGTCCGGAAACCGGGACTACGCAGTTCTTC. Translating gives CASSPETGTTQFF.

The genes are TRBV25-1 and TRBJ1-1; D unresolved. The CDR3 consists of 15 residues. Germline V gene lookup returns CDR1 MGHDK and CDR2 SYGVNS. Trimming took off 4 bases at V and 0 bases at J, with 12 bases between the two ends. The CDR3 loop reads CASSASGWVNTEAFF. The CDR3 DNA is TGTGCCAGCAGTGCCTCCGGGTGGGTGAACACTGAAGCTTTCTTT.